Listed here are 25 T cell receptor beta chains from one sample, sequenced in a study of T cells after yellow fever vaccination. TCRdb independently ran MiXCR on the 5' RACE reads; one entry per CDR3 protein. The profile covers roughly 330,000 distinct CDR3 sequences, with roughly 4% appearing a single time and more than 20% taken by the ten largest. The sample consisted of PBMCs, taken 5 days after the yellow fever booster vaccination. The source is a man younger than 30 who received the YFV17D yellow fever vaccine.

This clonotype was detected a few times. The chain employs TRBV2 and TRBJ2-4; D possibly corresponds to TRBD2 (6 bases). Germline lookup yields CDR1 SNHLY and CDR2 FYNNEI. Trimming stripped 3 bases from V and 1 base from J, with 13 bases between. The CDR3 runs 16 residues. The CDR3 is CASSDPGGDAKNIQYF. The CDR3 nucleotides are TGTGCCAGCAGTGATCCCGGGGGTGATGCCAAAAACATTCAGTACTTC.

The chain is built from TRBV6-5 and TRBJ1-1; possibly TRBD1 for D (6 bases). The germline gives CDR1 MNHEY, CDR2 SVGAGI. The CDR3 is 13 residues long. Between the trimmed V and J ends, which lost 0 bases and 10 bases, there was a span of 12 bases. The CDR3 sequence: CASSYSSRGAAFF. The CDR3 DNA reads TGTGCCAGCAGTTACTCGAGTAGGGGGGCAGCTTTCTTT.

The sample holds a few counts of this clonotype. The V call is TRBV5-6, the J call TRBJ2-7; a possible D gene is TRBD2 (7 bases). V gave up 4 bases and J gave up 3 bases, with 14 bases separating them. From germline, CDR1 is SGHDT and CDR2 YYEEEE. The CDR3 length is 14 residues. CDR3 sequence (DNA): TGTGCCAGCAGCGCCCGGGGGGCGGGCTACGAGCAGTACTTC. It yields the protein CASSARGAGYEQYF.

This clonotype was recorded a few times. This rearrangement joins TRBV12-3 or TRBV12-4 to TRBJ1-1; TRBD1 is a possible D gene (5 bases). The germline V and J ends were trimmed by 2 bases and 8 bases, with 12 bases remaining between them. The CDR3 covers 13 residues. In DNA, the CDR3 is TGTGCCAGCAGTTTACGTGGGGGTCCAGAAGCTTTCTTT. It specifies CASSLRGGPEAFF.

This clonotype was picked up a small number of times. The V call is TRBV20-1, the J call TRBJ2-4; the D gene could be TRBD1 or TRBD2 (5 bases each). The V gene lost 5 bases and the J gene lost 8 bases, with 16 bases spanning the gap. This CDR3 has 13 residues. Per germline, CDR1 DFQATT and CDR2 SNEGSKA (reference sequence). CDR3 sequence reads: CSAGDQKADIQYF. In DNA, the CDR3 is TGCAGTGCTGGGGACCAAAAAGCGGACATTCAGTACTTC.

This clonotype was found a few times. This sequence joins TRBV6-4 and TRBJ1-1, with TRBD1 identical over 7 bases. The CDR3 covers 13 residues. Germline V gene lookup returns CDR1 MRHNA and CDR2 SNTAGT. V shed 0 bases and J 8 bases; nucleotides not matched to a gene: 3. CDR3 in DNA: TGTGCCAGCAGTGACTCATTACAGGGGGAAGCTTTCTTT. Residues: CASSDSLQGEAFF.

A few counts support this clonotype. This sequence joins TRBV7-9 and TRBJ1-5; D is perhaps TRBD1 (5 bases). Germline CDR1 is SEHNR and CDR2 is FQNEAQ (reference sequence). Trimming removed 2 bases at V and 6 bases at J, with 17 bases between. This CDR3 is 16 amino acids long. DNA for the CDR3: TGTGCCAGCAGCTTATCAGGGCAGGGAGGCGGTCAGCCCCAGCATTTT. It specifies CASSLSGQGGGQPQHF.

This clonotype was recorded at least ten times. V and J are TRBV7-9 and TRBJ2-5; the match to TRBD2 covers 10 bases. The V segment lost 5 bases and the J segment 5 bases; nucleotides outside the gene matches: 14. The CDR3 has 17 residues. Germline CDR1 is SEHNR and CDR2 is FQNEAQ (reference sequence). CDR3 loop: CASSRGSGGAGSETQYF. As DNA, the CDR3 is TGTGCCAGCAGCCGCGGGAGCGGGGGGGCAGGATCGGAGACCCAGTACTTC. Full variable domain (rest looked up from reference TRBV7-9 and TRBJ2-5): DTGVSQNPRHKITKRGQNVTFRCDPISEHNRLYWYRQTLGQGPEFLTYFQNEAQLEKSRLLSDRFSAERPKGSFSTLEIQRTEQGDSAMYLCASSRGSGGAGSETQYFGPGTRLLVL.

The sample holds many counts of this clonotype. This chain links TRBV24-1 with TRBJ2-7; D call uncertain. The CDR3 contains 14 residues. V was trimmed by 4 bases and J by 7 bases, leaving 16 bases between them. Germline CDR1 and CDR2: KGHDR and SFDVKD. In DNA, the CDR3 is TGTGCCACCAGTGACCGCCGTAGGGTAGGAGAGCAGTACGTC. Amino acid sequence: CATSDRRRVGEQYV.

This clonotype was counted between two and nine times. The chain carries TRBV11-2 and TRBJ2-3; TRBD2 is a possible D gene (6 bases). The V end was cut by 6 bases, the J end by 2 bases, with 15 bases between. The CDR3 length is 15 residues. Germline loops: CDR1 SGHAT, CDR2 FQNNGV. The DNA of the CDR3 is TGTGCCAGCAGGACGCCGGGACTTACCACAGATACGCAGTATTTT. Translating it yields CASRTPGLTTDTQYF.

This CDR3 is CASREAGVSYNSPLHF. Here the CDR3 DNA reads TGTGCCAGCAGGGAGGCAGGGGTATCCTATAATTCACCCCTCCACTTT. V and J are TRBV2 and TRBJ1-6; possible D gene TRBD1, 6 bases. The CDR3 is 16 residues long. V was pared by 6 bases and J by 1 base, with 13 bases between. Germline V gene sequence: CDR1 SNHLY, CDR2 FYNNEI.

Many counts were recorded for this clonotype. CDR3: CASSRTSGDDQDTQYF. In nucleotides, the CDR3 is TGCGCCAGCAGTCGAACGAGCGGGGACGACCAGGATACGCAGTATTTT. The J gene is TRBJ2-3, the V gene TRBV10-1; 7 bases are shared with TRBD2. The CDR3 has 16 residues. V trimming: 5 bases; J trimming: 6 bases; junction bases outside the gene matches: 14. Germline lookup yields CDR1 WNHNN and CDR2 SYGVQD (reference sequence).

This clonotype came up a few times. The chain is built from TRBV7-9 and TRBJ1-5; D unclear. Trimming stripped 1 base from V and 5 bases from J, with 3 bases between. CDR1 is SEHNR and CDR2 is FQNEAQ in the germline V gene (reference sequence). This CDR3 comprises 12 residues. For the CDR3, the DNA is TGTGCCAGCAGCTTAGATTATCAGCCCCAGCATTTT. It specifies CASSLDYQPQHF.

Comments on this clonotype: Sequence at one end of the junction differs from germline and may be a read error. CDR3: CASSQARGRIGELIF. The CDR3 DNA follows: TGCGCCAGCAGCCAAGCCAGGGGGCGCATCGGGGAGCTGATTTTT. The genes are TRBV4-3 and TRBJ2-2, with TRBD1 identical over 8 bases. The germline CDR1 and CDR2 sequences are LGHNA and YSLEER. The CDR3 extends over 15 amino acids.

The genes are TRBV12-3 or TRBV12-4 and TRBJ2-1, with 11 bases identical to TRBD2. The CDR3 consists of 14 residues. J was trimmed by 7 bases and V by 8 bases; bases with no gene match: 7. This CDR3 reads CASLSGGALNEQFF. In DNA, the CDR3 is TGTGCCAGCCTTAGCGGGGGGGCCCTTAATGAGCAGTTCTTC.

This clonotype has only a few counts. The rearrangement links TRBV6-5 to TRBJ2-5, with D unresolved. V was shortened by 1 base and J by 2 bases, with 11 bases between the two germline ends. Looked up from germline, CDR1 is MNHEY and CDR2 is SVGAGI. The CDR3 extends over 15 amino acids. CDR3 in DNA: TGTGCCAGCAGTTACTTGAACGTCGGGCAAGAGACCCAGTACTTC. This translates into CASSYLNVGQETQYF.

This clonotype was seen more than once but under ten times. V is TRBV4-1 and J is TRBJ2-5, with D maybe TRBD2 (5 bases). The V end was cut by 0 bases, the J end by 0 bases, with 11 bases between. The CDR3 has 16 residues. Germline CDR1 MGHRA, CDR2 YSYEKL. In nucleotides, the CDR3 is TGCGCCAGCAGCCAAGATAGGTCGGGGAACCAAGAGACCCAGTACTTC. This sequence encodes CASSQDRSGNQETQYF.

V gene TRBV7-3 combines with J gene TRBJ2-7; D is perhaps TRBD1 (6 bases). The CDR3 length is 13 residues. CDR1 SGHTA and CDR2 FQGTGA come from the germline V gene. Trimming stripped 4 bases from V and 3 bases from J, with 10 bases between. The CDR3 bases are TGTGCCAGCAGCTATCACAGGGACTACGAGCAGTACTTC. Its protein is CASSYHRDYEQYF.

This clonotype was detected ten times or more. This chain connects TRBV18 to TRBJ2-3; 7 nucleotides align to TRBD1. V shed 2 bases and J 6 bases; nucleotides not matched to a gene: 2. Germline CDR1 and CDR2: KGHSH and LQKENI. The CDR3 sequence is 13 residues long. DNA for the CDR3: TGTGCCAGCTCACCAACGGGACAGGATACGCAGTATTTT. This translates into CASSPTGQDTQYF.

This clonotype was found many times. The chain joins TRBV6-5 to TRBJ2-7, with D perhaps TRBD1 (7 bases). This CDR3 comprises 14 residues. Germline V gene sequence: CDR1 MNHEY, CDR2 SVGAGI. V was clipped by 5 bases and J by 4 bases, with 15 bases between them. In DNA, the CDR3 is TGTGCCAGCAGTACGGACAGGAGGGATTACGAGCAGTACTTC. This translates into CASSTDRRDYEQYF.

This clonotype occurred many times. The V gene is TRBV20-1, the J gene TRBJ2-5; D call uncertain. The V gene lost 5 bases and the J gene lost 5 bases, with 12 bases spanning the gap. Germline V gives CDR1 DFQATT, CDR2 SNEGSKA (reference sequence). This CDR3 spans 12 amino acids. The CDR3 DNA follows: TGCAGTGCTGCGGACGCCCCTGAGACCCAGTACTTC. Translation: CSAADAPETQYF.

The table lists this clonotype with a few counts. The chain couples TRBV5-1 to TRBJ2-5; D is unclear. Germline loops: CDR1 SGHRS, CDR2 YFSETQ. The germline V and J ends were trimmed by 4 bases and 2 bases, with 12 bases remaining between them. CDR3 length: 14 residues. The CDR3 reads CASSAYPAQETQYF. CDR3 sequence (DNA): TGCGCCAGCAGCGCATACCCAGCTCAAGAGACCCAGTACTTC.

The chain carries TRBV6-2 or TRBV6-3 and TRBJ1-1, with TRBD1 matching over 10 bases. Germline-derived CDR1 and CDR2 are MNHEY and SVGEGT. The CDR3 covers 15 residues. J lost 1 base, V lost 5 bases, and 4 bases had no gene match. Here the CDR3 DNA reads TGTGCCAGCAGTGACCGGGACAGGGGGAACACTGAAGCTTTCTTT. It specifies CASSDRDRGNTEAFF.

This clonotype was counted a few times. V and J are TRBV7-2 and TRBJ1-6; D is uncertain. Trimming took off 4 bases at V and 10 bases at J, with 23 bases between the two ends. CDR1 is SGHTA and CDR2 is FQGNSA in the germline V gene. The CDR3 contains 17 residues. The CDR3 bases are TGTGCCAGCAGCTCACCTGGACGCCTGGCAATTTTGTCACCCCTCCACTTT. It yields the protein CASSSPGRLAILSPLHF.

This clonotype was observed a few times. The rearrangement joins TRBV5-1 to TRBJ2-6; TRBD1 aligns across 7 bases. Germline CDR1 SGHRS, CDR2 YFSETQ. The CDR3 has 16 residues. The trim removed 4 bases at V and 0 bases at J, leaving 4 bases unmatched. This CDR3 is CASSTGQTSGANVLTF. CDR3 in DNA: TGCGCCAGCAGCACGGGACAGACCTCTGGGGCCAACGTCCTGACTTTC.